This T cell receptor beta chain comes out of a study of a mutant IDH1 vaccine in newly diagnosed glioma. Libraries were prepared by immunoSEQ multiplex PCR; TCRdb keeps only in-frame clonotypes and omits some of them. The table records 110,000 or so clones, under 90% of them present only once. As concerns this clone: Its cognate antigen is unknown.

Time point defined: week 11, during vaccination. With topical imiquimod, each dose of the vaccine consisted of 300 ug of mutant IDH1 20-mer peptide. The specimen was PBMCs, collected from a glioma patient whose treatment included an IDH1 peptide vaccine. The clonotype comes from a woman between 50 and 59 years old with glioma.

CDR3 in amino acids: CASSIARGLAEYNEQFF. As DNA, the CDR3 is TGTGCCAGCAGCATCGCCAGGGGGTTAGCGGAATACAATGAGCAGTTCTTC. V is TRBV7-6 and J is TRBJ2-1; perhaps TRBD1 as D (7 bases). There are 17 residues in the CDR3. Germline V gene data show CDR1 as SGHVS and CDR2 as FNYEAQ. V gave up 5 bases and J gave up 4 bases, with 21 bases separating them.